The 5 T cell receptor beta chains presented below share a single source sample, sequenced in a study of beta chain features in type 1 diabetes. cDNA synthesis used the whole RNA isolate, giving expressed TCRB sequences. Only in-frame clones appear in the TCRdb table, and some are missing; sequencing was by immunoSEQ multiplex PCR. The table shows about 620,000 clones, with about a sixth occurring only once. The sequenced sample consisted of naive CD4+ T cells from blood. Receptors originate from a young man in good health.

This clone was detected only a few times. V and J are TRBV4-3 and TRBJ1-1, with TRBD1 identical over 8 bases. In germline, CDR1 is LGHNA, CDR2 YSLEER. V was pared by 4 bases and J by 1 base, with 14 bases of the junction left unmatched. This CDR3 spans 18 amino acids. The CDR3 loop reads CASSRSFNRGLENTEAFF. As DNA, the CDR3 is TGCGCCAGCAGCCGAAGCTTCAACAGGGGGTTAGAGAACACTGAAGCTTTCTTT.

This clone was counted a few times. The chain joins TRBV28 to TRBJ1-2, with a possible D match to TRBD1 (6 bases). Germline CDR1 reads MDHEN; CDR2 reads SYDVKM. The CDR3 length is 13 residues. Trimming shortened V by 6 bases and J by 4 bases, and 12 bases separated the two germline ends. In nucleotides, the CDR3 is TGTGCCAGCAGATACGGACAGATCTATGGCTACACCTTC. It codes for CASRYGQIYGYTF.

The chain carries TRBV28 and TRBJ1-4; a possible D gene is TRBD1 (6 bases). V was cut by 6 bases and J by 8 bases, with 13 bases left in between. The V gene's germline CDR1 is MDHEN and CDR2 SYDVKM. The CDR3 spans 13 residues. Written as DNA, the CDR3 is TGTGCCAGCAGACGGGGGCTAGTAGAAAAACTGTTTTTT. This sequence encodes CASRRGLVEKLFF.

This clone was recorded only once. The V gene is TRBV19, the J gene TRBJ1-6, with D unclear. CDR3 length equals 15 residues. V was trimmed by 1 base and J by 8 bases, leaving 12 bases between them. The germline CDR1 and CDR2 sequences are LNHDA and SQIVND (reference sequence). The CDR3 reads CASSIAGSGDSPLHF. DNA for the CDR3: TGTGCCAGTAGTATAGCAGGATCAGGAGATTCACCCCTCCACTTT.

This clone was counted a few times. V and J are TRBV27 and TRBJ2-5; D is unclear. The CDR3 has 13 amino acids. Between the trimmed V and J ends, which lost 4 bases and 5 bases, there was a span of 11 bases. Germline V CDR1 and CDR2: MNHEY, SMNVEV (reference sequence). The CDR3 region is CASSSVARETQYF. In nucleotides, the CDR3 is TGTGCCAGCAGTTCTGTAGCTAGGGAGACCCAGTACTTC.